The next 10 T cell receptor beta chains were all read from a single sample in a study of T cells in Graves' hyperthyroidism and ophthalmopathy. The TCR beta CDR3 regions underwent amplification using RNA transcripts as the source. A set of HTBI primers served as the primers for a first-round RT-PCR of the TCR CDR3. TCRdb analysed the multiplex PCR reads with MiXCR anew, one entry per CDR3 protein. The sample lists around 200,000 distinct CDR3 sequences, approximately 20% seen once, with approximately 40% in the top ten. The sequenced sample consisted of blood. Every receptor here comes from a man between 40 and 49 years old with Graves' hyperthyroidism.

The gene calls are TRBV9 and TRBJ2-5; 10 nucleotides align to TRBD2. CDR1 and CDR2 (germline): SGDLS, YYNGEE. With V trimmed by 3 bases and J by 4 bases, 9 bases remained unmatched. This CDR3 spans 16 amino acids. CDR3 loop: CASSASGGAVGETQYF. In nucleotides, the CDR3 is TGTGCCAGCAGCGCAAGCGGGGGGGCCGTCGGAGAGACCCAGTACTTC.

This clonotype was counted at least ten times. The gene calls are TRBV18 and TRBJ2-7; maybe TRBD1 (6 bases). V was clipped by 3 bases and J by 3 bases, with 12 bases between them. Germline loops: CDR1 KGHSH, CDR2 LQKENI. CDR3 length: 14 residues. The CDR3 protein is CASSPEGDNYEQYF. CDR3 DNA: TGTGCCAGCTCACCTGAGGGGGACAACTACGAGCAGTACTTC.

The table lists this clonotype with a few counts. J is TRBJ1-1 and V is TRBV9; D gene uncertain. CDR3 length: 14 residues. V was cut by 0 bases and J by 5 bases, with 11 bases left in between. Germline assignment: CDR1 SGDLS and CDR2 YYNGEE. DNA of the CDR3: TGTGCCAGCAGCGTAGAGGGTTTTGGGACTGAAGCTTTCTTT. Its translation: CASSVEGFGTEAFF.

This clonotype was seen at least ten times. The chain links TRBV28 to TRBJ2-1; 8 positions agree with TRBD1. The V segment lost 2 bases and the J segment 2 bases; nucleotides outside the gene matches: 5. The CDR3 sequence is 16 residues long. Germline V CDR1 and CDR2: MDHEN, SYDVKM. The CDR3 sequence is CASSLTGGTPYNEQFF. CDR3 nucleotide sequence: TGTGCCAGCAGTTTAACAGGGGGAACGCCCTACAATGAGCAGTTCTTC.

This clonotype has ten or more counts. This sequence joins TRBV20-1 and TRBJ2-3, with 10 bases matching TRBD2. The CDR3 is 16 residues long. The ends lost 5 bases at V and 5 bases at J; junction bases unmatched: 13. The germline V gene encodes CDR1 DFQATT and CDR2 SNEGSKA (reference sequence). The CDR3: CSASLVASGGGDTQYF. The CDR3 DNA sequence: TGCAGTGCTTCCTTAGTGGCTAGCGGGGGTGGAGATACGCAGTATTTT.

To note about this clonotype: One base away lies a much larger clone, so this may be a sequencing read error. The chain combines TRBV7-8 with TRBJ2-7; D gene unclear. V was trimmed by 4 bases and J by 6 bases, leaving 13 bases between them. This CDR3 has 13 amino acids. Germline V gene lookup returns CDR1 SGHVS and CDR2 FQNEAQ. CDR3 amino acids: CASSSKPNSEQYF. The CDR3 coding sequence is TGTGCCAGCAGCTCCAAGCCTAACAGCGAGCAGTACTTC.

The genes are TRBV18 and TRBJ2-7; 8 nucleotides align to TRBD1. This CDR3 has 17 residues. J lost 0 bases, V lost 2 bases, and 9 bases had no gene match. Germline assignment: CDR1 KGHSH and CDR2 LQKENI. CDR3 sequence: CASSPTWTGQGSYEQYF. CDR3 nucleotide sequence: TGTGCCAGCTCACCAACCTGGACAGGGCAGGGCTCCTACGAGCAGTACTTC.

This clonotype occurred many times. The genes are TRBV7-8 and TRBJ2-1; TRBD1 matches 9 bases. Germline CDR1 and CDR2: SGHVS and FQNEAQ. This CDR3 contains 14 residues. Trimming removed 5 bases from V and 2 bases from J; junction bases left unmatched: 1. CDR3 sequence (DNA): TGTGCCAGCAGCAGACAGGGGGCCTACAATGAGCAGTTCTTC. Translation gives CASSRQGAYNEQFF.

This chain joins TRBV7-2 and TRBJ2-3; 12 nucleotides align to TRBD2. V gave up 11 bases and J gave up 3 bases; unmatched junction bases: 9. The CDR3 length is 15 residues. Germline lookup yields CDR1 SGHTA and CDR2 FQGNSA. The CDR3 reads CALQLAGGQTDTQYF. Here the CDR3 DNA reads TGTGCCTTGCAACTAGCGGGGGGCCAGACAGATACGCAGTATTTT.

The chain combines TRBV12-3 or TRBV12-4 with TRBJ2-1, with 7 bases aligning to TRBD2. V shed 5 bases, J shed 14 bases, and the junction held 12 bases outside the gene matches. The CDR3 consists of 13 residues. CDR3 loop: CASSPARGTNEFF. The CDR3 DNA reads as TGTGCCAGCAGTCCGGCCCGAGGGACTAACGAGTTCTTC.